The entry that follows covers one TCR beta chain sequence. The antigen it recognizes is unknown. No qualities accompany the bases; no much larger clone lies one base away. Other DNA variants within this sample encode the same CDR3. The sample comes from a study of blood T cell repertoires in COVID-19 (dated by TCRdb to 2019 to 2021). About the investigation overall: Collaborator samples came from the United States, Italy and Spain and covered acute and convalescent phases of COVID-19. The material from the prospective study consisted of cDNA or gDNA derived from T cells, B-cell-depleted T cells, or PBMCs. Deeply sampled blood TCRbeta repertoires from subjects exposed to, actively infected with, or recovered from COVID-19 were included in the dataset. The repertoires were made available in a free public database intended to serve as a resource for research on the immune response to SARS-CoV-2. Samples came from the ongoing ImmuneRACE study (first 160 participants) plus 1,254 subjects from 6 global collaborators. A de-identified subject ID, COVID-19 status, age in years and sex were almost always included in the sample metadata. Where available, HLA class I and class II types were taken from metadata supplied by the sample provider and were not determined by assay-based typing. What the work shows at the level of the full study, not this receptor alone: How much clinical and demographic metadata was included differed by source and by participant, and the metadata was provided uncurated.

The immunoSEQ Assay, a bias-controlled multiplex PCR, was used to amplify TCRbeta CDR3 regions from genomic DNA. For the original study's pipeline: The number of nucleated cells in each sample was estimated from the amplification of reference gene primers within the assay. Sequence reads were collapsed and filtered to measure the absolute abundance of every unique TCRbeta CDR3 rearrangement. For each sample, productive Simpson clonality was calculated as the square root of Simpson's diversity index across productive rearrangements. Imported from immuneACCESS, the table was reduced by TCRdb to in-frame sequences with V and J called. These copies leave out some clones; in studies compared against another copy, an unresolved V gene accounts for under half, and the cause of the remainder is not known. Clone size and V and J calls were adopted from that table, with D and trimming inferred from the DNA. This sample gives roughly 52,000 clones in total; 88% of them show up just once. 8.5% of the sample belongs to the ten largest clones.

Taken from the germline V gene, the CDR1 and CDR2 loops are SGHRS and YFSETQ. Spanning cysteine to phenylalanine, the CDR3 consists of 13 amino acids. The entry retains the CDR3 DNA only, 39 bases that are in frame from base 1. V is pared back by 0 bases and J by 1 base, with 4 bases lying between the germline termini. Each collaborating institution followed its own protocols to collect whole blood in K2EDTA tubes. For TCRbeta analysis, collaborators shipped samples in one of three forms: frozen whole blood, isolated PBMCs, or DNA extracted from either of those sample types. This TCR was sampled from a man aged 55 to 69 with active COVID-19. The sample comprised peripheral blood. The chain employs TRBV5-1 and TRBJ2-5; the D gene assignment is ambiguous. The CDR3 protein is CASSLDTQETQYF. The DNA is TGCGCCAGCAGCTTGGACACCCAAGAGACCCAGTACTTC.